A single sample is the source of the 9 T cell receptor beta chains below, sequenced in a study of OX40 agonist ivuxolimab in advanced cancers. Only in-frame clones appear in the TCRdb table, and some are missing; sequencing was by immunoSEQ multiplex PCR. Seen here are roughly 91,000 clones, more than 95% observed once, and the top ten hold about 2.1%. Source: CD4+ or CD8+ T cells sorted from blood, taken in a trial of the OX40 agonist ivuxolimab. The receptors originated from an adult with an advanced solid tumor such as melanoma, head and neck, liver or kidney cancer.

For the CDR3, the DNA is TGTGCCAGCAGCTTAGGAGGGGTTGAAGCTTTCTTT. This gives the protein CASSLGGVEAFF. This chain links TRBV7-9 with TRBJ1-1; possibly TRBD1 for D (5 bases). Germline V CDR1 and CDR2: SEHNR, FQNEAQ (reference sequence). V was pared by 1 base and J by 7 bases, with 7 bases between. The CDR3 is made up of 12 amino acids.

The chain carries TRBV4-2 and TRBJ1-2, with D maybe TRBD1 (5 bases). V shed 6 bases and J shed 4 bases, with 21 bases lying between them. This CDR3 has 16 residues. Looked up from germline, CDR1 is LGHNA and CDR2 is YNFKEQ. CDR3 protein: CASRPGTSGVTYGYTF. In DNA form, the CDR3 reads TGTGCCAGCAGACCAGGGACGTCCGGGGTTACCTATGGCTACACCTTC.

The rearrangement uses TRBV6-4 and TRBJ2-3; D is undetermined. The CDR3 has 16 amino acids. Germline-derived CDR1 and CDR2 are MRHNA and SNTAGT. V was clipped by 0 bases and J by 5 bases, with 15 bases between them. CDR3 in amino acids: CASSDSGRAELDTQYF. The CDR3 region has the DNA TGTGCCAGCAGTGACTCGGGTAGGGCGGAGTTAGATACGCAGTATTTT.

This chain links TRBV28 with TRBJ1-4, with 7 bases aligning to TRBD1. Unmatched junction bases numbered 10, after V lost 5 bases and J lost 7 bases. The CDR3 length is 15 residues. Germline-derived CDR1 and CDR2 are MDHEN and SYDVKM. The CDR3 here is CASSEPGQRTEKLFF. The CDR3 DNA reads as TGTGCCAGCAGTGAACCGGGACAGAGAACTGAAAAACTGTTTTTT. Using reference TRBV28 and TRBJ1-4 for the parts outside the CDR3, the full variable domain is DVKVTQSSRYLVKRTGEKVFLECVQDMDHENMFWYRQDPGLGLRLIYFSYDVKMKEKGDIPEGYSVSREKKERFSLILESASTNQTSMYLCASSEPGQRTEKLFFGSGTQLSVL.

The CDR3, as DNA: TGTGCCAGCAGCTTACTGGACAGAAACTACAATGAGCAGTTCTTC. This encodes CASSLLDRNYNEQFF. The V gene is TRBV7-3, the J gene TRBJ2-1; D is perhaps TRBD1 (6 bases). V shed 2 bases and J shed 3 bases, with 11 bases lying between them. This CDR3 has 15 residues. Germline values: CDR1 SGHTA, CDR2 FQGTGA.

V usage is TRBV9 and J usage is TRBJ2-3; 12 bases line up with TRBD2. J lost 3 bases, V lost 3 bases, and 2 bases had no gene match. This CDR3 spans 15 amino acids. Per the germline V gene, CDR1 is SGDLS and CDR2 is YYNGEE. CDR3 sequence: CASSAGTSGTDTQYF. The CDR3 nucleotides read TGTGCCAGCAGCGCCGGGACTAGCGGGACAGATACGCAGTATTTT.

This clone was observed once. V usage is TRBV7-7 and J usage is TRBJ1-1, with 7 bases fitting TRBD1. J gave up 0 bases and V 5 bases, and 6 bases lay outside the gene matches. In germline, CDR1 is SSHAT, CDR2 FNYEAQ (reference sequence). The CDR3 sequence is 15 residues long. The CDR3 here is CASSARQGMNTEAFF. CDR3 nucleotides: TGTGCCAGCAGCGCCAGACAGGGTATGAACACTGAAGCTTTCTTT.

V is TRBV9 and J is TRBJ2-2; D not resolved. CDR3 size: 13 residues. V was pared by 7 bases and J by 1 base, with 8 bases between. The germline CDR1 and CDR2 sequences are SGDLS and YYNGEE. DNA of the CDR3: TGTGCCAGCGGAGCGTTGAACACCGGGGAGCTGTTTTTT. Its translation is CASGALNTGELFF.

The chain uses TRBV29-1 and TRBJ2-5, with 10 bases identical to TRBD1. The CDR3 length is 18 residues. The V gene end was trimmed by 4 bases and the J gene end by 5 bases; junction bases not matched to a gene: 19. CDR1 is SQVTM and CDR2 is ANQGSEA in the germline V gene. The CDR3 is CSVVLFDLDRGMAETQYF. For the CDR3, the DNA is TGCAGCGTTGTCCTCTTCGATTTGGACAGGGGGATGGCGGAGACCCAGTACTTC.